The 16 T cell receptor beta chains given below trace back to one sample, sequenced in a study of blood T cell repertoires in COVID-19. Here immunoSEQ multiplex PCR was the method, and the copy in TCRdb shows in-frame clones only, minus some. The sample consists of 200,000 to 250,000 clones, approximately 81% of them appearing once. Input material: peripheral blood. These receptors were taken from an elderly woman with acute or convalescent COVID-19.

The V and J genes are TRBV28 and TRBJ1-2; no definite D call. Germline values: CDR1 MDHEN, CDR2 SYDVKM. This CDR3 region has 16 residues. The V end lost 4 bases, the J end lost 3 bases, and 18 bases lay between the germline ends. The CDR3 sequence: CASSSTLIFGHYGYTF. The CDR3 region has the DNA TGTGCCAGCAGTTCTACCCTAATCTTTGGTCACTATGGCTACACCTTC.

To note about this clone: A much larger clone sits a single nucleotide away, making a read error possible. The chain combines TRBV9 with TRBJ2-2, with TRBD2 identical over 9 bases. CDR3 size: 17 residues. The trim removed 8 bases at V and 0 bases at J, leaving 11 bases unmatched. Per the germline V gene, CDR1 is SGDLS and CDR2 is YYNGEE. Written as DNA, the CDR3 is TGTGCCAGTGGCGGGACTCGCGGGGGGGCGAACACCGGGGAGCTGTTTTTT. This sequence encodes CASGGTRGGANTGELFF.

The table lists this clone with a few counts. V usage is TRBV10-3 and J usage is TRBJ1-5; TRBD1 agrees at 7 bases. Germline-derived CDR1 and CDR2 are ENHRY and SYGVKD. The CDR3 contains 15 residues. The V and J ends lost 4 bases and 4 bases, in that order; junction bases with no gene match: 7. CDR3 bases: TGTGCCATCAGTGTAGGGACAGAACTTAATCAGCCCCAGCATTTT. It specifies CAISVGTELNQPQHF.

The chain is built from TRBV19 and TRBJ2-1, with a possible D match to TRBD2 (5 bases). The CDR3 is 15 residues long. Deletions cut 3 bases from V and 3 bases from J, with 12 bases between. The germline CDR1 and CDR2 sequences are LNHDA and SQIVND (reference sequence). CDR3 residues: CASSMSGGRYNEQFF. In DNA form, the CDR3 reads TGTGCCAGTAGTATGTCAGGAGGCCGCTACAATGAGCAGTTCTTC. The whole variable domain, filled in from reference TRBV19 and TRBJ2-1, reads DGGITQSPKYLFRKEGQNVTLSCEQNLNHDAMYWYRQDPGQGLRLIYYSQIVNDFQKGDIAEGYSVSREKKESFPLTVTSAQKNPTAFYLCASSMSGGRYNEQFFGPGTRLTVL.

This chain links TRBV7-3 with TRBJ2-7; the match to TRBD1 covers 7 bases. Germline CDR1 is SGHTA and CDR2 is FQGTGA. This CDR3 is built from 13 residues. Trimming took 2 bases from V and 7 from J; bases not matched to a gene: 5. This CDR3 reads CASSLGQALEQYF. The CDR3 bases are TGTGCCAGCAGCTTAGGACAGGCCCTGGAGCAGTACTTC.

The sample holds a few counts of this clone. The chain uses TRBV5-1 and TRBJ2-3; weak D call: TRBD1 (8 bases). With 0 bases removed from V and 3 bases from J, the gap between germline ends came to 14 bases. Germline-derived CDR1 and CDR2 are SGHRS and YFSETQ. The CDR3 totals 16 residues. In DNA form, the CDR3 reads TGCGCCAGCAGCTTGGCCGGACAGGGAGGGACAGATACGCAGTATTTT. Protein product: CASSLAGQGGTDTQYF.

Many counts were recorded for this clone. V and J are TRBV11-2 and TRBJ2-1; 11 nucleotides match TRBD2. V was pared by 6 bases and J by 6 bases, with 7 bases of the junction left unmatched. Germline CDR1 SGHAT, CDR2 FQNNGV. The CDR3 length is 15 residues. This CDR3 is CASRLPGLAVNEQFF. CDR3 in DNA: TGTGCCAGCAGACTCCCGGGACTAGCGGTCAATGAGCAGTTCTTC.

The rearrangement joins TRBV11-2 to TRBJ2-3, with 8 bases lining up with TRBD2. Germline CDR1 SGHAT, CDR2 FQNNGV. V was pared by 5 bases and J by 0 bases, with 7 bases of the junction left unmatched. This CDR3 has 16 amino acids. CDR3 in DNA: TGTGCCAGCAGCGGGAAAGCGGGGGCCAGCACAGATACGCAGTATTTT. This encodes CASSGKAGASTDTQYF.

This clone was detected only once. The chain links TRBV12-3 or TRBV12-4 to TRBJ1-2; 7 positions match TRBD1. Trimming took 6 bases from V and 8 from J; bases not matched to a gene: 9. The CDR3 loop spans 13 amino acids. This CDR3 is CASSQTGAGGYTF. In nucleotides, the CDR3 is TGTGCCAGCAGCCAAACAGGGGCGGGCGGCTACACCTTC.

The chain links TRBV6-6 to TRBJ2-5, with TRBD1 identical over 7 bases. The CDR3 is 12 residues long. The trim removed 6 bases at V and 4 bases at J, leaving 2 bases unmatched. The germline V gene encodes CDR1 MNHNY and CDR2 SVGAGI (reference sequence). CDR3 nucleotide sequence: TGTGCCAGCAGAAGGGGGCGAGAGACCCAGTACTTC. As protein: CASRRGRETQYF.

The chain links TRBV6-2 or TRBV6-3 to TRBJ2-1; 12 bases are a match to TRBD2. In germline, CDR1 is MNHEY, CDR2 SVGEGT. With 5 bases clipped from V and 7 bases from J, the junction kept 6 bases outside the gene matches. The CDR3 extends over 15 amino acids. The CDR3 spells CASSLTSGGGNEQFF. The CDR3 DNA reads as TGTGCCAGCAGTCTGACTAGCGGGGGCGGGAATGAGCAGTTCTTC.

This chain uses TRBV10-3 with TRBJ2-1; 8 nucleotides line up with TRBD2. From germline, CDR1 is ENHRY and CDR2 SYGVKD. The CDR3 spans 16 residues. The J segment lost 4 bases and the V segment lost 0 bases, leaving 5 bases of the junction unmatched. In DNA, the CDR3 is TGTGCCATCAGTGAGTCAGCCGGGGGGGCGTACAATGAGCAGTTCTTC. Translation gives CAISESAGGAYNEQFF.

The chain is built from TRBV6-5 and TRBJ1-5; 7 bases are shared with TRBD1. The CDR3 is 15 residues long. CDR1 is MNHEY, CDR2 SVGAGI, per germline. J gave up 2 bases and V 0 bases, and 1 base lay outside the gene matches. The CDR3 region has the DNA TGTGCCAGCAGTTACTCCGGGACAGGCAATCAGCCCCAGCATTTT. The encoded protein is CASSYSGTGNQPQHF.

The chain recombines TRBV9 with TRBJ2-2, with 11 bases fitting TRBD2. The germline V gene encodes CDR1 SGDLS and CDR2 YYNGEE. The V gene end was trimmed by 3 bases and the J gene end by 2 bases; junction bases not matched to a gene: 3. This CDR3 spans 16 amino acids. The CDR3 DNA follows: TGTGCCAGCAGCGGGGGGACTAGCGGCAACACCGGGGAGCTGTTTTTT. It codes for CASSGGTSGNTGELFF.

The chain has TRBV9 and TRBJ2-6; TRBD1 matches at 7 bases. Germline V gene lookup returns CDR1 SGDLS and CDR2 YYNGEE. The CDR3 contains 15 residues. Trimming took 5 bases from V and 2 from J; bases not matched to a gene: 4. The CDR3 loop reads CASRATGTGANVLTF. As DNA, the CDR3 is TGTGCCAGCAGGGCGACAGGGACTGGGGCCAACGTCCTGACTTTC.

This clone was seen more than once but under ten times. This chain connects TRBV7-9 to TRBJ2-1; possibly TRBD2 for D (5 bases). V lost 2 bases and J lost 16, with 15 bases in between. The CDR3 totals 12 residues. CDR1 and CDR2 (germline): SEHNR, FQNEAQ (reference sequence). The CDR3 nucleotides read TGTGCCAGCAGCTTAAAGGGTGGACTCATCTTCTTC. Translated, it gives CASSLKGGLIFF.